The entry that follows covers one TCR beta chain sequence. Its antigen is not identified. Treatment of the sample: 19 received Ad26.COV2.S at low or high dose, single or two shots; 5 received placebo; per-sample allocation not given. Sampling occurred on day 63 after the first vaccine or placebo injection. A Boston donor was an adult aged 18-55 years. The sample comes from a study of Ad26.COV2.S vaccination and SARS-CoV-2 variants. Background on the study: Ad26.COV2.S was injected intramuscularly once or twice, 56 days apart.

From germline, CDR1 is SGHTA and CDR2 FQGNSA. This CDR3 has 13 amino acids. With 5 bases removed from V and 4 bases from J, the gap between germline ends came to 12 bases. Study-wide findings and caveats: Estimates derived from TCR breadth and depth analyses may have underestimated total T cell responses. Participants in the vaccine arm had higher spike-specific TCR breadth; placebo recipients had lower.

Assay: immunoSEQ multiplex PCR; the TCRdb copy retains only in-frame clones and omits some. The sample consists of 400,000 to 500,000 clones, approximately 87% of them appearing once. This sequence joins TRBV7-2 and TRBJ2-7, with D uncertain. Sequencing was performed on peripheral blood, taken in a trial of Ad26.COV2.S vaccine versus placebo. This receptor was identified in a person between 18 and 65 years old who received the Ad26.COV2.S COVID-19 vaccine or a placebo. CDR3 nucleotides: TGTGCCAGCAGCGGTTCGACCAGTTACGAGCAGTACTTC. Its translation is CASSGSTSYEQYF.